These 14 T cell receptor beta chains were all obtained from the same sample, sequenced in a study of Ad26.COV2.S vaccination and SARS-CoV-2 variants. Method: immunoSEQ multiplex PCR; TCRdb's copy keeps in-frame clones and lacks some. The repertoire includes roughly 140,000 clones, roughly 85% of them detected once, and 4.5% to 6% sits in the top ten. The starting material was peripheral blood, obtained after recovery from COVID-19. These receptors were obtained from a human donor who had recovered from COVID-19.

The gene calls are TRBV3-1 (or the pseudogene TRBV3-2) and TRBJ1-1, with D tentatively TRBD1 (6 bases). The ends were cut back, 6 bases at V and 7 bases at J, with 9 bases in the middle. CDR1 and CDR2 (germline): LGHDT, YNNKEL (reference sequence). The CDR3 is 11 residues long. CDR3 amino acids: CASRGGGEAFF. In DNA, the CDR3 is TGTGCCAGCAGAGGGGGGGGTGAAGCTTTCTTT.

The J gene is TRBJ1-2, the V gene TRBV5-8; D ambiguous. This CDR3 is 10 amino acids long. V lost 6 bases and J 2 bases, leaving 2 bases between the germline ends. The germline V gene encodes CDR1 SGHTS and CDR2 YDEGEE. CDR3 sequence (DNA): TGTGCCAGCACCAACTATGGCTACACCTTC. The encoded protein is CASTNYGYTF.

In this sample, this clone turned up a few times. The rearrangement links TRBV6-5 to TRBJ1-1, with D possibly matching TRBD1 (6 bases). The V gene's germline CDR1 is MNHEY and CDR2 SVGAGI. V shed 0 bases and J shed 1 base, with 12 bases lying between them. This CDR3 spans 16 amino acids. Here the CDR3 reads CASSYSGWGANTEAFF. The CDR3, as DNA: TGTGCCAGCAGTTACTCTGGGTGGGGGGCGAACACTGAAGCTTTCTTT.

V usage is TRBV10-3 and J usage is TRBJ2-1; the D gene is possibly TRBD2 (6 bases). Germline values: CDR1 ENHRY, CDR2 SYGVKD. CDR3 length equals 14 residues. Trimming took 0 bases from V and 8 from J, leaving 11 bases between them. CDR3 sequence reads: CAISESDWGDEQFF. In DNA form, the CDR3 reads TGTGCCATCAGTGAGTCGGACTGGGGGGATGAGCAGTTCTTC.

V and J are TRBV5-5 and TRBJ1-1; no clear D. Trimming cost V 2 bases and J 2 bases, with 10 bases left between them. Germline V CDR1 and CDR2: SGHKS, YYEKEE (reference sequence). CDR3 length: 14 amino acids. CDR3 sequence: CASSFWMGNTEAFF. The CDR3 DNA sequence: TGTGCCAGCAGCTTCTGGATGGGCAACACTGAAGCTTTCTTT.

This sequence joins TRBV29-1 and TRBJ2-3; unclear D gene. V shed 0 bases and J shed 1 base, with 11 bases lying between them. The V gene's germline CDR1 is SQVTM and CDR2 ANQGSEA. This CDR3 region has 15 residues. The CDR3 DNA follows: TGCAGCGTTGAAGATCGGAGCGAACGCACAGATACGCAGTATTTT. The encoded protein is CSVEDRSERTDTQYF.

This CDR3 reads CASRWRIEETQYF. CDR3 nucleotide sequence: TGCGCCAGCAGGTGGAGGATAGAAGAGACCCAGTACTTC. The J gene is TRBJ2-5, the V gene TRBV10-1; D might be TRBD2 (5 bases). There are 13 residues in the CDR3. Trimming left V 6 bases short and J 3 bases short, with 11 bases between. In germline, CDR1 is WNHNN, CDR2 SYGVQD (reference sequence).

The rearrangement joins TRBV7-8 to TRBJ2-3; no definite D call. The germline gives CDR1 SGHVS, CDR2 FQNEAQ. The CDR3 loop spans 14 amino acids. Trimming removed 0 bases from V and 0 bases from J, with 4 bases in between. Written as DNA, the CDR3 is TGTGCCAGCAGCTTAGCTAGTAGCACAGATACGCAGTATTTT. Its protein is CASSLASSTDTQYF.

The gene calls are TRBV3-1 (or the pseudogene TRBV3-2) and TRBJ1-3; perhaps TRBD1 as D (5 bases). The V gene's germline CDR1 is LGHDT and CDR2 YNNKEL (reference sequence). V gave up 4 bases and J gave up 1 base, with 17 bases separating them. This CDR3 is 17 amino acids long. The CDR3 here is CASSPKNVGVSGNTIYF. CDR3 nucleotides: TGTGCCAGCAGCCCAAAGAACGTGGGGGTATCTGGAAACACCATATATTTT.

The chain has TRBV2 and TRBJ2-5; possible D gene TRBD2, 6 bases. The V gene's germline CDR1 is SNHLY and CDR2 FYNNEI. This CDR3 has 14 amino acids. The V gene lost 3 bases and the J gene lost 2 bases, with 10 bases spanning the gap. The CDR3 DNA reads as TGTGCCAGCAGTGAGCTGACTAGTCAAGAGACCCAGTACTTC. It encodes CASSELTSQETQYF.

This clone is a singleton in its sample. This chain uses TRBV7-8 with TRBJ2-7; 10 bases fit TRBD1. Trimming removed 5 bases from V and 5 bases from J; junction bases left unmatched: 9. Germline loops: CDR1 SGHVS, CDR2 FQNEAQ. The CDR3 contains 15 residues. As DNA, the CDR3 is TGTGCCAGCAGCCCCTCCCGACAGGGGGCGGACGAGCAGTACTTC. This translates into CASSPSRQGADEQYF.

This clone was seen a handful of times. The rearrangement links TRBV29-1 to TRBJ2-1, with 12 bases lining up with TRBD1. The CDR3 extends over 14 amino acids. Germline V CDR1 and CDR2: SQVTM, ANQGSEA. The V gene end was trimmed by 4 bases and the J gene end by 9 bases; junction bases not matched to a gene: 7. The CDR3, as DNA: TGCAGCGTTGGATACGGGACAGGGGGCTTTGAGCAGTTCTTC. The encoded protein is CSVGYGTGGFEQFF.

The table lists this clone with a few counts. V gene TRBV27 combines with J gene TRBJ2-7, with D perhaps assigned TRBD1 or TRBD2 (5 bases each). The CDR3 is 13 residues long. Trimming took off 2 bases at V and 3 bases at J, with 8 bases between the two ends. CDR1 and CDR2 (germline): MNHEY, SMNVEV (reference sequence). CDR3 in amino acids: CASSLGDVYEQYF. Here the CDR3 DNA reads TGTGCCAGCAGTTTAGGGGACGTCTACGAGCAGTACTTC.

The chain links TRBV27 to TRBJ2-1; weak D call: TRBD2 (5 bases). CDR3 length: 16 residues. The V gene lost 1 base and the J gene lost 7 bases, with 17 bases spanning the gap. Per germline, CDR1 MNHEY and CDR2 SMNVEV (reference sequence). CDR3 DNA: TGTGCCAGCAGTTTATTCTCCGGGGTCGCGTTTAATGAGCAGTTCTTC. It yields the protein CASSLFSGVAFNEQFF.